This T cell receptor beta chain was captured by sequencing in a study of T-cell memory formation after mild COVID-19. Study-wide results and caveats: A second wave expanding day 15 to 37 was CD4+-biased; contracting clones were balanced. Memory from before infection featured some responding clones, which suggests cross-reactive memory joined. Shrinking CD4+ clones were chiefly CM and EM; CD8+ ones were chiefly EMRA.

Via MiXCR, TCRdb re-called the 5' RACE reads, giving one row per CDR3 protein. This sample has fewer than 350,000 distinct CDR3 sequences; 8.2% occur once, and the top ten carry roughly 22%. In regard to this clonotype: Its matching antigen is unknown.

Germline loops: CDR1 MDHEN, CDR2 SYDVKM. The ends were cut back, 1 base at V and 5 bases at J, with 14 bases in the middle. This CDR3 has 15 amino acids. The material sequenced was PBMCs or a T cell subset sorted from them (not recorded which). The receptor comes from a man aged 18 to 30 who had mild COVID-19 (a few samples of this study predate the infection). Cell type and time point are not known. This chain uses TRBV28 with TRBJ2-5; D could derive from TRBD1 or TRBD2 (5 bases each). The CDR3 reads CASSLSPGRGETQYF. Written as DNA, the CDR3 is TGTGCCAGCAGTTTATCACCAGGGCGAGGGGAGACCCAGTACTTC.